Presented here are 6 T cell receptor beta chains from one specimen sequenced in a study of blood T cell repertoires in COVID-19. Assay used: immunoSEQ multiplex PCR; TCRdb lists only in-frame clones, some missing. This table has about 200,000 clones, 85% to 90% appearing once. The specimen was peripheral blood. Source of these receptors: a man in his late teens or twenties with active or convalescent COVID-19.

The chain joins TRBV5-1 to TRBJ2-3, with 8 bases identical to TRBD1. The CDR3 has 14 amino acids. CDR1 is SGHRS, CDR2 YFSETQ, per germline. V lost 6 bases and J lost 4; bases outside the gene matches: 7. The CDR3 bases are TGCGCCAGCATGAATTCAGGGGGCTCAGATACGCAGTATTTT. It is translated as CASMNSGGSDTQYF. The full variable domain, rest sourced from reference TRBV5-1 and TRBJ2-3, is KAGVTQTPRYLIKTRGQQVTLSCSPISGHRSVSWYQQTPGQGLQFLFEYFSETQRNKGNFPGRFSGRQFSNSRSEMNVSTLELGDSALYLCASMNSGGSDTQYFGPGTRLTVL.

This clone showed up just once. The chain is built from TRBV27 and TRBJ2-7, with 13 bases aligning to TRBD2. CDR3 length: 15 amino acids. V was clipped by 4 bases and J by 5 bases; unmatched bases: 5. From germline, CDR1 is MNHEY and CDR2 SMNVEV (reference sequence). CDR3 nucleotides: TGTGCCAGCAGTTCTGGACTAGCGGGAGCCCACGAGCAGTACTTC. Amino acids: CASSSGLAGAHEQYF.

The V gene is TRBV7-8, the J gene TRBJ1-4; no clear D gene. The CDR3 contains 13 residues. The germline CDR1 and CDR2 sequences are SGHVS and FQNEAQ. V dropped 9 bases and J dropped 8 bases, with 16 bases sitting between them. The CDR3 is CASTRFVGEKLFF. The CDR3 region has the DNA TGTGCCAGTACCCGATTTGTCGGGGAAAAACTGTTTTTT.

This clone came up a few times. The chain employs TRBV29-1 and TRBJ1-1; D might be TRBD1 (5 bases). The germline gives CDR1 SQVTM, CDR2 ANQGSEA. Trimming cost V 7 bases and J 1 base, with 13 bases left between them. The CDR3 covers 13 residues. The CDR3 loop is CSAVTEWNTEAFF. Here the CDR3 DNA reads TGCAGCGCTGTGACAGAGTGGAACACTGAAGCTTTCTTT.

The CDR3 DNA is TGTGCCAGCAGCCAAGATATGGGAGGCTTGGATAATGAAAAACTGTTTTTT. Its translation is CASSQDMGGLDNEKLFF. The chain links TRBV3-1 (or the pseudogene TRBV3-2) to TRBJ1-4; D not resolved. This CDR3 is built from 17 residues. V gave up 0 bases and J gave up 4 bases, with 15 bases separating them. The germline CDR1 and CDR2 sequences are LGHDT and YNNKEL (reference sequence).

CDR3 in amino acids: CASWGGPGAFF. In DNA form, the CDR3 reads TGTGCCAGCTGGGGGGGCCCTGGAGCTTTCTTT. The chain recombines TRBV19 with TRBJ1-1, with D perhaps matching TRBD1 (6 bases). The V gene's germline CDR1 is LNHDA and CDR2 SQIVND (reference sequence). V lost 9 bases and J lost 10, with 15 bases in between. The CDR3 covers 11 residues.